This is a list of T cell receptor beta chains from one sample in a study of CD8 T cells in ankylosing spondylitis. TCRdb passed the 5' RACE reads through MiXCR, listing each CDR3 protein once. The sample includes 200,000 to 250,000 distinct CDR3 sequences, roughly a tenth seen only once; the top ten take roughly 23%. Sequencing was carried out using blood, either unsorted or a sorted T cell fraction (not recorded which). The receptors were sampled from a male donor with ankylosing spondylitis or in good health (not recorded which). Each CDR3 is given with its conserved first and last residue. Fields, in order: CDR3 length, J gene, V gene, D gene, clone size, CDR3 DNA, CDR3 protein. D genes are given only for firm matches. For some rows the clone size is stated as once, few or many, or as a class when expanded; others skip it.

>15|TRBJ1-6|TRBV28|NA|many
TGTGCCAGCCGGCTGAGTAACTCCTATAATTCACCCCTCCACTTT
CASRLSNSYNSPLHF
>17|TRBJ1-3|TRBV7-2|NA|many
TGTGCCAGCAGCTTCTCGCGGGACAACTCTGCCGGAAACACCATATATTTT
CASSFSRDNSAGNTIYF
>13|TRBJ1-1|TRBV6-1|NA|many
TGTGCCAGCAGTGAAGCTTATACGGGTGAAGCTTTCTTT
CASSEAYTGEAFF
>12|TRBJ2-7|TRBV20-1|NA|many
TGCAGTGCTAGCCTAGGAGGAAACGAGCAGTACTTC
CSASLGGNEQYF
>16|TRBJ1-6|TRBV7-6|NA|few
TGTGCCAGCAGCTTCGCGGCAGGACGGAATAATTCACCCCTCCACTTT
CASSFAAGRNNSPLHF
>14|TRBJ1-5|TRBV5-1|NA|many
TGCGCCAGCAGCCCCGGGCCCCAGGATCAGCCCCAGCATTTT
CASSPGPQDQPQHF
>16|TRBJ2-7|TRBV6-1|NA|few
TGTGCCAGCAGCCACCAAGGGGAACTCTGGGGCTACGAGCAGTACTTC
CASSHQGELWGYEQYF
>18|TRBJ2-5|TRBV5-5|NA|many
TGTGCCAGCAGCTTGGCCCTTATCGGTGGAATTTACCAAGAGACCCAGTACTTC
CASSLALIGGIYQETQYF
>15|TRBJ2-7|TRBV7-9|TRBD1|few
TGTGCCAGCAGCTCCCCAAAGACAGGGAGCTACGAGCAGTACTTC
CASSSPKTGSYEQYF
>15|TRBJ2-1|TRBV20-1|TRBD2|many
TGCAGTGCTAATGGACTAGCGGGGGTTGTAAATGAGCAGTTCTTC
CSANGLAGVVNEQFF
>15|TRBJ2-1|TRBV7-8|NA|many
TGTGCCAGCAGCTTAGACCAACGCTCCTACAATGAGCAGTTCTTC
CASSLDQRSYNEQFF
>15|TRBJ1-5|TRBV20-1|NA|many
TGCAGTGCGGCCGTGGTTGGGTCGGGCAATCAGCCCCAGCATTTT
CSAAVVGSGNQPQHF
>14|TRBJ1-1|TRBV12-3/TRBV12-4|TRBD1|NA
TGTGCCAGCAGTTTTGGACAGGATAGACCTGAAGCTTTCTTT
CASSFGQDRPEAFF
>13|TRBJ1-3|TRBV5-1|NA|few
TGCGCCAGCAGCTTGACTCTCGGAAACACCATATATTTT
CASSLTLGNTIYF
>14|TRBJ2-3|TRBV20-1|TRBD1|few
TGCAGTGCTGGGGACAGGGCGTCGCCAGATACGCAGTATTTT
CSAGDRASPDTQYF
>15|TRBJ2-3|TRBV11-2|NA|NA
TGTGCCAGCAGCTTAGATCTCTCGTTGGGAGATACGCAGTATTTT
CASSLDLSLGDTQYF
>13|TRBJ2-7|TRBV5-1|TRBD1|many
TGCGCCAGTCCGACAGGGATCTCCTACGAGCAGTACTTC
CASPTGISYEQYF
>15|TRBJ1-3|TRBV7-2|NA|many
TGTGCCAGCAGCGACACCACCACGGGTCGGAACACCATATATTTT
CASSDTTTGRNTIYF
>16|TRBJ2-1|TRBV7-2|TRBD2|many
TGTGCCAGCAGCACTACCAGCGGGGGGGCCCACAATGAGCAGTTCTTC
CASSTTSGGAHNEQFF
>15|TRBJ2-5|TRBV20-1|NA|many
TGCAGTGCTAGACTACCTAGGGGTGGGGTAGAGACCCAGTACTTC
CSARLPRGGVETQYF
>16|TRBJ2-2|TRBV12-3/TRBV12-4|TRBD1|many
TGTGCCAGCAGATTGACAGGGGCTTCAAACACCGGGGAGCTGTTTTTT
CASRLTGASNTGELFF
>15|TRBJ2-7|TRBV7-3|TRBD1|NA
TGTGCCAGCAGCTCTGACGGACAGGGGACCGACGAGCAGTACTTC
CASSSDGQGTDEQYF
>16|TRBJ2-7|TRBV28|TRBD1|many
TGTGCCAGCAGCCCGTCGTGGACAGGGGCGAAGTACGAGCAGTACTTC
CASSPSWTGAKYEQYF
>14|TRBJ1-5|TRBV5-1|NA|many
TGCGCCAGCAGCTTTCTTGGGGGCAATCAGCCCCAGCATTTT
CASSFLGGNQPQHF
>14|TRBJ1-6|TRBV20-1|TRBD1|many
TGCAGTGCTAGACCGGGACAGGGAGATTCACCCCTCCACTTT
CSARPGQGDSPLHF
>13|TRBJ2-2|TRBV29-1|NA|NA
TGCAGCGTGGCCCGGGCATCGCCCGGGGAGCTGTTTTTT
CSVARASPGELFF
>16|TRBJ1-2|TRBV21-1|NA|few
TGTGCCAGCAGCAACGGAAGAACGGCTGGATACTATGGCTACACCTTC
CASSNGRTAGYYGYTF
>15|TRBJ2-5|TRBV19|NA|few
TGTGCCAGTAGTATCTTCGAAGCGGGCCAAGAGACCCAGTACTTC
CASSIFEAGQETQYF
>16|TRBJ1-1|TRBV6-1|NA|few
TGTGCCAGCAGTGAATCCACTACACAGGTTAACACTGAAGCTTTCTTT
CASSESTTQVNTEAFF
>15|TRBJ1-1|TRBV20-1|NA|many
TGCAGTGCCAGGGCGAAAGGGACCCTTAACACTGAAGCTTTCTTT
CSARAKGTLNTEAFF
>15|TRBJ2-5|TRBV12-3/TRBV12-4|NA|few
TGTGCCAGCAGTTTCAGGGCATCGTTTCGGGAGACCCAGTACTTC
CASSFRASFRETQYF
>15|TRBJ1-2|TRBV11-2|NA|many
TGTGCCAGCAGCTCCGGACTCAGGCTCAACTATGGCTACACCTTC
CASSSGLRLNYGYTF
>13|TRBJ2-2|TRBV20-1|NA|many
TGCAGTACCGGGACCCCGAACACCGGGGAGCTGTTTTTT
CSTGTPNTGELFF
>14|TRBJ1-6|TRBV5-1|TRBD1|few
TGCGCCAGCAGAACCACAGGGGTGTGTTCACCCCTCCACTTT
CASRTTGVCSPLHF
>16|TRBJ2-1|TRBV5-1|TRBD1|many
TGCGCCAGCAGCTTGGCAGGACAGGGGATTTACAATGAGCAGTTCTTC
CASSLAGQGIYNEQFF
>15|TRBJ2-7|TRBV7-6|NA|many
TGTGCCAGCAGCATTTTAACAGGGAATTCCTACGAGCAGTACTTC
CASSILTGNSYEQYF
>14|TRBJ2-1|TRBV24-1|NA|many
TGTGCCACCAGTGTCCGTGGGACCTACAATGAGCAGTTCTTC
CATSVRGTYNEQFF
>15|TRBJ2-3|TRBV3-1|NA|NA
TGTGCCAGCAGCCTACTAGCTATCGACACAGATACGCAGTATTTT
CASSLLAIDTDTQYF
>15|TRBJ2-1|TRBV7-3|NA|many
TGTGCCAGCAGCCCCAAGAGGGGGTCCTACAATGAGCAGTTCTTC
CASSPKRGSYNEQFF
>13|TRBJ2-3|TRBV5-1|NA|few
TGCGCCAGCAGCACGGGCGCCGCAGATACGCAGTATTTT
CASSTGAADTQYF
>16|TRBJ2-2|TRBV6-4|TRBD1|many
TGTGCCAGCAGCGCAACAGGGGGCTCGGTCACCGGGGAGCTGTTTTTT
CASSATGGSVTGELFF
>14|TRBJ2-7|TRBV5-1|TRBD1|many
TGCGCCAGCAGCTTGACAGGGGGCCCCTACGAGCAGTACTTC
CASSLTGGPYEQYF
>15|TRBJ2-7|TRBV3-1|NA|NA
TGTGCCAGCAGCCAAGATCTGGCCAATTCCTACGAGCAGTACTTC
CASSQDLANSYEQYF
>12|TRBJ2-1|TRBV2|NA|NA
TGTGCCAGCAGGCCGGTCTACAATGAGCAGTTCTTC
CASRPVYNEQFF
>12|TRBJ1-1|TRBV20-1|TRBD1|few
TGCAGTGCTGCGGGACAGTGGACTGAAGCTTTCTTT
CSAAGQWTEAFF
>15|TRBJ1-2|TRBV27|NA|many
TGTGCCAGCAGTTTATCGAGTTGGGAGAACTATGGCTACACCTTC
CASSLSSWENYGYTF
>16|TRBJ2-5|TRBV12-3/TRBV12-4|TRBD2|NA
TGTGCCAGCAGAGGGACTAGCGGGGGGGCTTTGGAGACCCAGTACTTC
CASRGTSGGALETQYF
>15|TRBJ1-1|TRBV20-1|TRBD1|many
TGCAGTGCTAAGCCCCAGGGGGGAGCGGACACTGAAGCTTTCTTT
CSAKPQGGADTEAFF